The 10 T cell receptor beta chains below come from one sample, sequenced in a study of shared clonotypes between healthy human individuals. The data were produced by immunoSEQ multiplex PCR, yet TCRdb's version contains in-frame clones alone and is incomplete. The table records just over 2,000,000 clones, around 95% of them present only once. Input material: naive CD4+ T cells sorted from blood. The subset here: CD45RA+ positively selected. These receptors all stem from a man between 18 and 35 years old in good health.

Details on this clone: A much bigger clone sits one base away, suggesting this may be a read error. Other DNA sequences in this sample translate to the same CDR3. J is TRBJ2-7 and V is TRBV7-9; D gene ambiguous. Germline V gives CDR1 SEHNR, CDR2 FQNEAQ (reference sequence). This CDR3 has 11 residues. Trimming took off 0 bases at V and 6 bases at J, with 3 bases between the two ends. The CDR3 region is CASSLAGEQYF. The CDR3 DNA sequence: TGTGCCAGCAGCTTAGCGGGCGAGCAGTACTTC.

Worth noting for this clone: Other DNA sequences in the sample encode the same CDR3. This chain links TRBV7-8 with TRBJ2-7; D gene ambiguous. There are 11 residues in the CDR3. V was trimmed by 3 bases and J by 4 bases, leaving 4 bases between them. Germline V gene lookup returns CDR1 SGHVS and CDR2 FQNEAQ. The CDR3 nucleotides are TGTGCCAGCAGCTTGAGTTACGAGCAGTACTTC. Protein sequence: CASSLSYEQYF.

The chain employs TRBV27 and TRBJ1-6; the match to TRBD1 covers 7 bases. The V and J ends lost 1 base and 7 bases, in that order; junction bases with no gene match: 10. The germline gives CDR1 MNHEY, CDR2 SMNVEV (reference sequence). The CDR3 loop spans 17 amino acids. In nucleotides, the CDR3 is TGTGCCAGCAGTTTATATGCTCCAAAGGGGGCGAATTCACCCCTCCACTTT. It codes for CASSLYAPKGANSPLHF.

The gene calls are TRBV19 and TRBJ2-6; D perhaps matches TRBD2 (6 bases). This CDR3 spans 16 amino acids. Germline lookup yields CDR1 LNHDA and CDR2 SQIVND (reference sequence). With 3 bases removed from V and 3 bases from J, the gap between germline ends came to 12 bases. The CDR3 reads CASSILGGGGANVLTF. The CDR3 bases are TGTGCCAGTAGTATCCTCGGGGGAGGTGGGGCCAACGTCCTGACTTTC. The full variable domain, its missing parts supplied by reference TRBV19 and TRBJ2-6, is DGGITQSPKYLFRKEGQNVTLSCEQNLNHDAMYWYRQDPGQGLRLIYYSQIVNDFQKGDIAEGYSVSREKKESFPLTVTSAQKNPTAFYLCASSILGGGGANVLTFGAGSRLTVL.

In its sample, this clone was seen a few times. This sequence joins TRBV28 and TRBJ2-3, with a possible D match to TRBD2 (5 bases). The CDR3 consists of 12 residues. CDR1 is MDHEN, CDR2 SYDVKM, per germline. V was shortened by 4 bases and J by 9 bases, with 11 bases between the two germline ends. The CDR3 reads CASSSRVGTQYF. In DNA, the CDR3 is TGTGCCAGCAGTTCGAGGGTTGGCACGCAGTATTTT.

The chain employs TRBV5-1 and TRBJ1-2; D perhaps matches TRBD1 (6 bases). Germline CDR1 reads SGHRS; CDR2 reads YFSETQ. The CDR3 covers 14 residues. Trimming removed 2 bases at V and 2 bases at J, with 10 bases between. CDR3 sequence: CASSLFTGNYGYTF. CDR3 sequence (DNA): TGCGCCAGCAGCTTATTTACAGGGAACTATGGCTACACCTTC. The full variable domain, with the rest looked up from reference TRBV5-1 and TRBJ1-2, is KAGVTQTPRYLIKTRGQQVTLSCSPISGHRSVSWYQQTPGQGLQFLFEYFSETQRNKGNFPGRFSGRQFSNSRSEMNVSTLELGDSALYLCASSLFTGNYGYTFGSGTRLTVV.

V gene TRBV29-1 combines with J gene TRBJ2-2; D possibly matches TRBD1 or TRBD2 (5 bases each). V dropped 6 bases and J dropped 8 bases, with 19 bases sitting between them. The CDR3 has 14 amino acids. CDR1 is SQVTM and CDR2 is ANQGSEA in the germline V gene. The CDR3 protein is CSVAGTNPGGELFF. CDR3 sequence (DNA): TGCAGCGTAGCCGGGACCAACCCCGGAGGGGAGCTGTTTTTT.

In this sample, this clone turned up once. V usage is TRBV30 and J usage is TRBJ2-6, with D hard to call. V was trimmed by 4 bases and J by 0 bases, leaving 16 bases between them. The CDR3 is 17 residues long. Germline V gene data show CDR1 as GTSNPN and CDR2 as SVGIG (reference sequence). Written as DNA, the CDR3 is TGTGCCTGGACCGTAGGGCACCTCAGCTCTGGGGCCAACGTCCTGACTTTC. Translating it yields CAWTVGHLSSGANVLTF.

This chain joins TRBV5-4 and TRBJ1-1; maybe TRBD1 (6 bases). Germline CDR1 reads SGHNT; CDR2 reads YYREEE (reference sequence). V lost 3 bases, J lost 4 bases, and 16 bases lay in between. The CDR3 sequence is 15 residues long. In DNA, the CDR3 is TGTGCCAGCAGCTCGACAGGAGGGCTGACCACTGAAGCTTTCTTT. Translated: CASSSTGGLTTEAFF.

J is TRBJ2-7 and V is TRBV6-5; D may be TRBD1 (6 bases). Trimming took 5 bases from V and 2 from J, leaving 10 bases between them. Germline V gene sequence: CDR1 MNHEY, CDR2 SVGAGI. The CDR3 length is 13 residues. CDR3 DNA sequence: TGTGCCAGCAGTCTACAGGGTGCCTACGAGCAGTACTTC. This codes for CASSLQGAYEQYF.